What follows describes a single TCR beta chain. These data are taken from a study of T cell changes during pregnancy in multiple sclerosis. There are 14 residues in the CDR3. V was clipped by 0 bases and J by 8 bases; unmatched bases: 4. Germline loops: CDR1 SGDLS, CDR2 YYNGEE. Generated by immunoSEQ multiplex PCR, the TCRdb table keeps only in-frame clones and is missing some. The table lists 90,000 to 130,000 clones, roughly 90% of them singletons. The TCR originated in a female donor with multiple sclerosis, enrolled in a pregnancy study. The chain couples TRBV9 to TRBJ2-1; 8 nucleotides line up with TRBD2. Sequences were derived from peripheral blood, sampled in the third trimester of pregnancy. CDR3 region: CASSVAGGRHEQFF. The CDR3 DNA reads TGTGCCAGCAGCGTAGCGGGGGGGCGACATGAGCAGTTCTTC.